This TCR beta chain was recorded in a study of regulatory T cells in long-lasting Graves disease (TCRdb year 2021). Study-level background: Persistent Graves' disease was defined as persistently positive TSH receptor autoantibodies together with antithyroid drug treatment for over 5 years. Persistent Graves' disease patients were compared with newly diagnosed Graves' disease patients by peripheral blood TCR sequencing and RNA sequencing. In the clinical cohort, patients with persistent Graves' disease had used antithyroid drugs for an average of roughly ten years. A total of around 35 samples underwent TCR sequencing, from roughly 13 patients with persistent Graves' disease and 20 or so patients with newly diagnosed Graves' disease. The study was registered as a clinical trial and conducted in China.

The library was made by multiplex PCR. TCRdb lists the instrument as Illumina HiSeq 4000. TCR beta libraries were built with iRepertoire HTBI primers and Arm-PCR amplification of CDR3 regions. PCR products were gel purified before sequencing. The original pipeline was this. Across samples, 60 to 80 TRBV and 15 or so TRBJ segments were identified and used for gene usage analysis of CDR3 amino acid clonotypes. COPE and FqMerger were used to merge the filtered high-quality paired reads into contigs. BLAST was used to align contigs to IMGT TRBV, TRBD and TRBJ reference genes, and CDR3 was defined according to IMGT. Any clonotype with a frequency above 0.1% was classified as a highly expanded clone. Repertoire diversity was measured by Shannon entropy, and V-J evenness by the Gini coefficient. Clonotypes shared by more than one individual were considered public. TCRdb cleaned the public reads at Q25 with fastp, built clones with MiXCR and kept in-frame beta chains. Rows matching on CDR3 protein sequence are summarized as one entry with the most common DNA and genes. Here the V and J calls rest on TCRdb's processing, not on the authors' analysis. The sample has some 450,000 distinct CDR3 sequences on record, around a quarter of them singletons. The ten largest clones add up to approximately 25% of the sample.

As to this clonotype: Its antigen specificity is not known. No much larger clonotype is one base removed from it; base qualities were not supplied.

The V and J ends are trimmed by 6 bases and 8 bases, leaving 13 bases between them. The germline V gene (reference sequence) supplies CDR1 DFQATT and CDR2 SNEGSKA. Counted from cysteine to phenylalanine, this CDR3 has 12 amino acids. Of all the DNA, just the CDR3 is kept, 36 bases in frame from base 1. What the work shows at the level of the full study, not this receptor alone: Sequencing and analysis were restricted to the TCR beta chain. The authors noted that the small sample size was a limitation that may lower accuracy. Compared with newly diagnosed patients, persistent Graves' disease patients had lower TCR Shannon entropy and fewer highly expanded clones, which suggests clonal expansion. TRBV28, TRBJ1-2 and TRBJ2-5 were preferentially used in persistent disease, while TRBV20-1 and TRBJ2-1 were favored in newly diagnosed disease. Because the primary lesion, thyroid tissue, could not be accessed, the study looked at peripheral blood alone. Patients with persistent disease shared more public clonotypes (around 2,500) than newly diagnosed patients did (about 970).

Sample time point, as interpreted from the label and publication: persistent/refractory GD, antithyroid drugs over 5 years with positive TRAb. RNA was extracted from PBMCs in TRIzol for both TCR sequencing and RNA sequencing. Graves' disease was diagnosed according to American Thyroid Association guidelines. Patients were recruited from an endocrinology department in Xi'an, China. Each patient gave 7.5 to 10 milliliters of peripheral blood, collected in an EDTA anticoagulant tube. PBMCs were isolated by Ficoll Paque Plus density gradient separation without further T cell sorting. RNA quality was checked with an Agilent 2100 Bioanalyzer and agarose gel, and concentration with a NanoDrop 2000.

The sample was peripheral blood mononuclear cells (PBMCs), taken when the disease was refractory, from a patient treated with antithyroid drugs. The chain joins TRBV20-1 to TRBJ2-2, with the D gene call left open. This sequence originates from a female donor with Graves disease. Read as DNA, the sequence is TGCAGTGCAACGGAGAGCCCGGGGGAGCTGTTTTTT. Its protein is CSATESPGELFF.